These 3 T cell receptor beta chains share one sample of origin, sequenced in a study of tumor-infiltrating lymphocytes in primary liver carcinoma. For each extraction, RNA and DNA were obtained together from roughly 20-30 mg of unsorted bulk tissue. With a constant-region primer, TCR beta cDNA was made from 450 to 650 ng of total RNA. Three rounds of nested multiplex PCR with slightly modified ARM-PCR produced TCR beta libraries. Primers for the first two PCR rounds were TRBV1-TRBV30 forward primers and a C-beta reverse primer (approximately 10 cycles per round). TCRdb re-called the multiplex PCR reads through MiXCR, storing one row per CDR3 protein. The table has roughly 200,000 distinct CDR3 sequences, around four fifths seen once; the top ten hold 15% to 20%. Sequenced input: tumor tissue from primary liver carcinoma. The origin of the receptors is a man aged 35 to 55 with primary liver carcinoma and hepatitis B virus infection.

Worth noting for this clonotype: At one boundary the junction diverges from the germline segment, which might be a read error. The genes are TRBV12-3 or TRBV12-4 and TRBJ2-5, with 7 bases identical to TRBD1. The CDR3 spans 14 residues. CDR3 amino acids: CASSSDRAQEIQYF. For the CDR3, the DNA is TGTGCCAGCAGCTCTGACAGGGCCCAAGAGATCCAGTATTTC.

This chain joins TRBV4-3 and TRBJ2-5, with 9 bases aligning to TRBD1. CDR1 and CDR2 from the germline V gene are LGHNA and YSLEER. This CDR3 comprises 15 residues. The CDR3 sequence: CVSSLRGQGEETQYF. CDR3 sequence (DNA): TGCGTCAGTAGCCTTCGGGGACAGGGTGAGGAGACCCAGTACTTC.

This clonotype appeared a single time. Just one base apart from a much larger clone, this may be a read error. The rearrangement uses TRBV30 and TRBJ2-4, with D maybe TRBD2 (6 bases). Trimming pared 1 base from V and 8 bases from J, leaving 12 bases between. This CDR3 contains 13 residues. CDR1 GTSNPN and CDR2 SVGIG come from the germline V gene (reference sequence). The chain's CDR3 is CAWSGQRRDIQYF. DNA for the CDR3: TGTGCCTGGAGTGGGCAGAGGAGGGACATTCAGTACTTC.